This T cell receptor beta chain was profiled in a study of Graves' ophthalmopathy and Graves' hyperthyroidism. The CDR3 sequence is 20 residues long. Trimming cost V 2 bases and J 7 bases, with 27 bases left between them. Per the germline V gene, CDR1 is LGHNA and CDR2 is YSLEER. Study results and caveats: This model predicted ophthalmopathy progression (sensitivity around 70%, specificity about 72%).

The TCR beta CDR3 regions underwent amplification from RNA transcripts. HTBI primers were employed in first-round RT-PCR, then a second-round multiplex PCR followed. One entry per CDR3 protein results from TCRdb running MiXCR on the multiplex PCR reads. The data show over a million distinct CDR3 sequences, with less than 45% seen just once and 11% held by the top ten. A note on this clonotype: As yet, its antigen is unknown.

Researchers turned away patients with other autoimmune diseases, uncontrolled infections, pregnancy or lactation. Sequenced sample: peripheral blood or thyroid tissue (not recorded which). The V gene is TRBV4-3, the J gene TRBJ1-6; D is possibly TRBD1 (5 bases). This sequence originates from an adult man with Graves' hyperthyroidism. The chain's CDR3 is CASSQWDWRGTKIENSPLHF. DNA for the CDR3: TGCGCCAGCAGCCAATGGGACTGGCGGGGGACTAAAATAGAAAATTCACCCCTCCACTTT.